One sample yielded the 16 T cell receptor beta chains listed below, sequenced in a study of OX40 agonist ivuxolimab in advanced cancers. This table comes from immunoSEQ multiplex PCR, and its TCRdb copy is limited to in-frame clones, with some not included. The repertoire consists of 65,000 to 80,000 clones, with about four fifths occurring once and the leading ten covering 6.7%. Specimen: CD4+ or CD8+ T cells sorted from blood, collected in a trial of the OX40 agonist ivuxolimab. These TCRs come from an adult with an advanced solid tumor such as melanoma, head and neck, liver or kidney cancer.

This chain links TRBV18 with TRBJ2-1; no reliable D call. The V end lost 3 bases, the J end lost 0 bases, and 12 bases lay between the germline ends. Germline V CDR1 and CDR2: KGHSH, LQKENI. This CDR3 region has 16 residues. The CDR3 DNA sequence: TGTGCCAGCTCACCTCTTGGCGGCAGCTCCTACAATGAGCAGTTCTTC. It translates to CASSPLGGSSYNEQFF.

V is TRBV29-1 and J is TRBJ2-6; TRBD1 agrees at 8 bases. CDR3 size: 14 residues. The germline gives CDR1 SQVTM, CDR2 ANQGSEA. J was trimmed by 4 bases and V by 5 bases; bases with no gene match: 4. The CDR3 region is CSVQGAHGANVLTF. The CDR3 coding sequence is TGCAGCGTTCAGGGGGCGCACGGGGCCAACGTCCTGACTTTC.

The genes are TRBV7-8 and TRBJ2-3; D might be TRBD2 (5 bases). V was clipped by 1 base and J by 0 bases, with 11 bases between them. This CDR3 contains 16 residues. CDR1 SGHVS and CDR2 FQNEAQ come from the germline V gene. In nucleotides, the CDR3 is TGTGCCAGCAGCTTAGAAGCGGCGGTTAGCACAGATACGCAGTATTTT. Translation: CASSLEAAVSTDTQYF.

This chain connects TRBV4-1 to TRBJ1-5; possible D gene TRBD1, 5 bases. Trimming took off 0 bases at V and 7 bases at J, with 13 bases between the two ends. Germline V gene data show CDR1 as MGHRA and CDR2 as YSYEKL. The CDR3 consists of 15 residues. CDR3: CASSQETVGRQPQHF. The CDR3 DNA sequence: TGCGCCAGCAGCCAAGAGACAGTAGGGAGACAGCCCCAGCATTTT.

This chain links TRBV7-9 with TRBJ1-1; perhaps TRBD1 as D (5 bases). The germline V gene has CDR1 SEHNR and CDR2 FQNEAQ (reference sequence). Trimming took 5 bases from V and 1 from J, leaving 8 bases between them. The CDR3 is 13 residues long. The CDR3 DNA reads TGTGCCAGCAGCAGGGACGGGAACACTGAAGCTTTCTTT. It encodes CASSRDGNTEAFF.

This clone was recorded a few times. In DNA form, the CDR3 reads TGTGCCAGCAGCCCATTAACCGGGACAGGGGGTCACAATCAGCCCCAGCATTTT. Protein: CASSPLTGTGGHNQPQHF. V usage is TRBV7-8 and J usage is TRBJ1-5; 11 bases map to TRBD1. The CDR3 has 18 residues. The J segment lost 3 bases and the V segment lost 5 bases, leaving 12 bases of the junction unmatched. Germline loops: CDR1 SGHVS, CDR2 FQNEAQ.

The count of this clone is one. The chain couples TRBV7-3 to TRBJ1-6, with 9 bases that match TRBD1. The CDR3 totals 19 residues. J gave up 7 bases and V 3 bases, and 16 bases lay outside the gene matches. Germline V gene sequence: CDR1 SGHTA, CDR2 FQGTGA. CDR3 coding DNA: TGTGCCAGCAGCTTCACCGGGACAGGGCCTCAGCAGGGGAATTCACCCCTCCACTTT. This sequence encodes CASSFTGTGPQQGNSPLHF.

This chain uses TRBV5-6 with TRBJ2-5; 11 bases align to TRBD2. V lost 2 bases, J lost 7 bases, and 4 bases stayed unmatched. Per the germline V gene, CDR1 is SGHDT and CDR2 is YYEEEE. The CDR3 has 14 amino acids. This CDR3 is CASSLTSGGGTQYF. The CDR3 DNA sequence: TGTGCCAGCAGCTTAACTAGCGGGGGTGGGACCCAGTACTTC. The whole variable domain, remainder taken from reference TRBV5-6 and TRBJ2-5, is DAGVTQSPTHLIKTRGQQVTLRCSPKSGHDTVSWYQQALGQGPQFIFQYYEEEERQRGNFPDRFSGHQFPNYSSELNVNALLLGDSALYLCASSLTSGGGTQYFGPGTRLLVL.

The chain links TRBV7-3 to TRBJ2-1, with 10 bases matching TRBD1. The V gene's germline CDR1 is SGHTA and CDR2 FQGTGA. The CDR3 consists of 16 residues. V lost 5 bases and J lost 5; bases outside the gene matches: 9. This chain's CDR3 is CASSPGRGTGDNEQFF. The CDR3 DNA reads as TGTGCCAGCAGCCCAGGCCGAGGGACAGGGGACAATGAGCAGTTCTTC.

The CDR3 reads CASSLSYRDSTRPYF. CDR3 sequence (DNA): TGTGCCAGCAGTTTATCCTACCGGGACAGTACTAGGCCGTATTTT. V gene TRBV28 combines with J gene TRBJ2-3; 7 bases map to TRBD1. The V segment lost 1 base and the J segment 14 bases; nucleotides outside the gene matches: 15. CDR1 is MDHEN, CDR2 SYDVKM, per germline. CDR3 length: 15 residues.

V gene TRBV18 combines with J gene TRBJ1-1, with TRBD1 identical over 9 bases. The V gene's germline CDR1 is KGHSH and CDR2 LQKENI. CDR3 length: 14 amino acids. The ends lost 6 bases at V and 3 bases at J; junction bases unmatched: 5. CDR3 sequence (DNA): TGTGCCAGCTCCCTACAGGGGGCTGACACTGAAGCTTTCTTT. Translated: CASSLQGADTEAFF.

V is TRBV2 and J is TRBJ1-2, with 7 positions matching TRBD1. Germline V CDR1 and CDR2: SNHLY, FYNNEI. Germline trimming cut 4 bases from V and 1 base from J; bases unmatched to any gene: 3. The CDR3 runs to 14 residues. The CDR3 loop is CASSGDRYNYGYTF. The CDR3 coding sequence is TGTGCCAGCAGTGGGGACAGATATAACTATGGCTACACCTTC.

This CDR3 reads CASSRRTGTNYGYTF. In DNA form, the CDR3 reads TGTGCCAGTAGTAGAAGGACAGGGACTAACTATGGCTACACCTTC. The gene calls are TRBV19 and TRBJ1-2, with 8 bases matching TRBD1. This CDR3 is built from 15 residues. V gave up 4 bases and J gave up 0 bases; unmatched junction bases: 4. Looked up from germline, CDR1 is LNHDA and CDR2 is SQIVND (reference sequence).

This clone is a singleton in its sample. This CDR3 reads CASRPLAGGAYEQYF. The CDR3 DNA is TGTGCCAGCAGGCCACTAGCGGGAGGAGCCTACGAGCAGTACTTC. This rearrangement joins TRBV11-2 to TRBJ2-7; 12 bases agree with TRBD2. This CDR3 is 15 amino acids long. Unmatched junction bases numbered 5, after V lost 6 bases and J lost 2 bases. Per the germline V gene, CDR1 is SGHAT and CDR2 is FQNNGV. The variable domain in full, with the rest retrieved from reference TRBV11-2 and TRBJ2-7, is EAGVAQSPRYKIIEKRQSVAFWCNPISGHATLYWYQQILGQGPKLLIQFQNNGVVDDSQLPKDRFSAERLKGVDSTLKIQPAKLEDSAVYLCASRPLAGGAYEQYFGPGTRLTVT.

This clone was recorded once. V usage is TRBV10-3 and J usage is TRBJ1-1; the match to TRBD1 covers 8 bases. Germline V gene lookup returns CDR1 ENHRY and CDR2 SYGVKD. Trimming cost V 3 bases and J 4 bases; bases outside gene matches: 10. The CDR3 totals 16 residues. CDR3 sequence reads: CAISDGTGGAATEAFF. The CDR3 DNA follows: TGTGCCATCAGTGACGGAACAGGGGGTGCGGCCACTGAAGCTTTCTTT.

CDR3: CASSLGTGGWSDTQYF. The CDR3 DNA reads TGTGCCAGCAGCTTAGGTACAGGGGGCTGGTCAGATACGCAGTATTTT. The chain couples TRBV7-2 to TRBJ2-3; TRBD1 aligns across 9 bases. The ends lost 1 base at V and 4 bases at J; junction bases unmatched: 6. The germline V gene has CDR1 SGHTA and CDR2 FQGNSA. This CDR3 is 16 amino acids long.